Listed below are T cell receptor beta chains from one sample, sequenced in a study of cytomegalovirus exposure and HLA in healthy donors. TCRdb keeps only in-frame clones here, not all; method: immunoSEQ multiplex PCR. The sample consists of 110,000 or so clones, roughly 86% of them appearing once. Sequenced material: PBMCs. Receptors originate from a young man in good health and CMV-seronegative. Both conserved end residues are part of each CDR3. Fields, in order: clone size, D gene, CDR3 length, V gene, J gene, CDR3 DNA, CDR3 protein. The D gene is left open where the match is weak. Expanded clones are given a class, and other clones once, few, many or no size at all.

clone size: NA; D gene: TRBD2; CDR3 length: 16; V gene: TRBV9; J gene: TRBJ2-5; CDR3 DNA: TGTGCCAGCAGCGGCGGGGGGGGACAGCGGCAAGAGACCCAGTACTTC; CDR3 protein: CASSGGGGQRQETQYF
clone size: NA; D gene: TRBD2; CDR3 length: 14; V gene: TRBV30; J gene: TRBJ2-3; CDR3 DNA: TGTGCCTGGAGTTCGGGGGGGGGCACAGATACGCAGTATTTT; CDR3 protein: CAWSSGGGTDTQYF
clone size: NA; D gene: TRBD1; CDR3 length: 16; V gene: TRBV5-1; J gene: TRBJ1-2; CDR3 DNA: TGCGCCAGCAGCATTTCCGGGACAGGGGGAGACTATGGCTACACCTTC; CDR3 protein: CASSISGTGGDYGYTF
clone size: NA; D gene: TRBD1; CDR3 length: 14; V gene: TRBV2; J gene: TRBJ1-5; CDR3 DNA: TGTGCCAGCAGTAAGGACAGGGGCGATCAGCCCCAGCATTTT; CDR3 protein: CASSKDRGDQPQHF
clone size: NA; D gene: NA; CDR3 length: 16; V gene: TRBV7-9; J gene: TRBJ2-5; CDR3 DNA: TGTGCCAGCAGCTTAGCGGATACGGAGGGCCAAGAGACCCAGTACTTC; CDR3 protein: CASSLADTEGQETQYF
clone size: NA; D gene: NA; CDR3 length: 16; V gene: TRBV6-6; J gene: TRBJ1-3; CDR3 DNA: TGTGCCAGCATCCACCGTGGGGCCGGGTCCGGAAACACCATATATTTT; CDR3 protein: CASIHRGAGSGNTIYF
clone size: NA; D gene: TRBD2; CDR3 length: 14; V gene: TRBV15; J gene: TRBJ2-7; CDR3 DNA: TGTGCCACCAGCTCGGGACTAGCTATGTACGAGCAGTACTTC; CDR3 protein: CATSSGLAMYEQYF
clone size: NA; D gene: TRBD1; CDR3 length: 14; V gene: TRBV5-1; J gene: TRBJ1-2; CDR3 DNA: TGCGCCAGCAGCTTGGTCGCAGGGGGCTATGGCTACACCTTC; CDR3 protein: CASSLVAGGYGYTF
clone size: NA; D gene: TRBD1; CDR3 length: 15; V gene: TRBV6-5; J gene: TRBJ1-3; CDR3 DNA: TGTGCCAGCAGTTACCGGGACAGCTCTGGAAACACCATATATTTT; CDR3 protein: CASSYRDSSGNTIYF
clone size: NA; D gene: TRBD1; CDR3 length: 14; V gene: TRBV13; J gene: TRBJ1-1; CDR3 DNA: TGTGCCAGCAGCTCGGACAGGGCGGACACTGAAGCTTTCTTT; CDR3 protein: CASSSDRADTEAFF
clone size: NA; D gene: NA; CDR3 length: 14; V gene: TRBV29-1; J gene: TRBJ2-1; CDR3 DNA: TGCAGCGTTGAATCGGGGTTCGGTGGCAATGAGCAGTTCTTC; CDR3 protein: CSVESGFGGNEQFF
clone size: NA; D gene: NA; CDR3 length: 15; V gene: TRBV27; J gene: TRBJ1-5; CDR3 DNA: TGTGCCAGCAGTTTATCGCCAGGATGGAATCAGCCCCAGCATTTT; CDR3 protein: CASSLSPGWNQPQHF
clone size: NA; D gene: TRBD1; CDR3 length: 15; V gene: TRBV10-2; J gene: TRBJ2-2; CDR3 DNA: TGCGCCAGCACCAGGGACAGGGGAAGCACCGGGGAGCTGTTTTTT; CDR3 protein: CASTRDRGSTGELFF
clone size: NA; D gene: TRBD2; CDR3 length: 17; V gene: TRBV7-6; J gene: TRBJ2-3; CDR3 DNA: TGTGCCAGCAGCTTAGCCCTACTAGCGGGGGCCTTGGGTACGCAGTATTTT; CDR3 protein: CASSLALLAGALGTQYF
clone size: once; D gene: TRBD1; CDR3 length: 14; V gene: TRBV7-9; J gene: TRBJ1-1; CDR3 DNA: TGTGCCAGCAGCTTAGCCCCAGGGGGCACTGAAGCTTTCTTT; CDR3 protein: CASSLAPGGTEAFF
clone size: once; D gene: NA; CDR3 length: 14; V gene: TRBV7-2; J gene: TRBJ1-4; CDR3 DNA: TGTGCCAGCAGCTTAGAGACAGCAAATGAAAAACTGTTTTTT; CDR3 protein: CASSLETANEKLFF
clone size: NA; D gene: TRBD1; CDR3 length: 18; V gene: TRBV14; J gene: TRBJ1-2; CDR3 DNA: TGTGCCAGCAGCCAAATCCCGGGCAGGGGGCTTACTAACTATGGCTACACCTTC; CDR3 protein: CASSQIPGRGLTNYGYTF
clone size: NA; D gene: NA; CDR3 length: 12; V gene: TRBV30; J gene: TRBJ1-1; CDR3 DNA: TGTGCCTGGGAGACAGGGAACACTGAAGCTTTCTTT; CDR3 protein: CAWETGNTEAFF
clone size: NA; D gene: TRBD2; CDR3 length: 16; V gene: TRBV7-9; J gene: TRBJ2-7; CDR3 DNA: TGTGCCAGCAGCTTGCCGGCAGGGACTACAACCTACGAGCAGTACTTC; CDR3 protein: CASSLPAGTTTYEQYF
clone size: NA; D gene: NA; CDR3 length: 14; V gene: TRBV5-1; J gene: TRBJ2-3; CDR3 DNA: TGCGCCAGCAGCTTGGGGGGCGACACAGATACGCAGTATTTT; CDR3 protein: CASSLGGDTDTQYF
clone size: NA; D gene: TRBD1; CDR3 length: 15; V gene: TRBV7-9; J gene: TRBJ1-5; CDR3 DNA: TGTGCCAGCAGCCCGACGGGACAGCTAGATCAGCCCCAGCATTTT; CDR3 protein: CASSPTGQLDQPQHF
clone size: NA; D gene: TRBD2; CDR3 length: 15; V gene: TRBV6-1; J gene: TRBJ2-3; CDR3 DNA: TGTGCCAGCAGTACTAGCGGGGCTAGCACAGATACGCAGTATTTT; CDR3 protein: CASSTSGASTDTQYF
clone size: NA; D gene: NA; CDR3 length: 12; V gene: TRBV7-9; J gene: TRBJ1-1; CDR3 DNA: TGTGCCAGCACCCAAGAGGCATATGAAGCTTTCTTT; CDR3 protein: CASTQEAYEAFF
clone size: NA; D gene: TRBD2; CDR3 length: 15; V gene: TRBV5-1; J gene: TRBJ2-7; CDR3 DNA: TGCGCCAGCAGCTTGGTAGCGGGAGAGGCCTACGAGCAGTACTTC; CDR3 protein: CASSLVAGEAYEQYF
clone size: NA; D gene: TRBD1; CDR3 length: 15; V gene: TRBV5-1; J gene: TRBJ1-3; CDR3 DNA: TGCGCCAGCAGCCGGGACAGGGGAACTGGAAACACCATATATTTT; CDR3 protein: CASSRDRGTGNTIYF
clone size: NA; D gene: TRBD1; CDR3 length: 17; V gene: TRBV10-3; J gene: TRBJ1-1; CDR3 DNA: TGTGCCATCAGTGAAAAGGACTGGGGACAGACGAACACTGAAGCTTTCTTT; CDR3 protein: CAISEKDWGQTNTEAFF
clone size: NA; D gene: NA; CDR3 length: 15; V gene: TRBV5-1; J gene: TRBJ2-5; CDR3 DNA: TGCGCCAGCAGCTTGGGGGGGGGCTCGGCGGAGACCCAGTACTTC; CDR3 protein: CASSLGGGSAETQYF
clone size: NA; D gene: TRBD2; CDR3 length: 15; V gene: TRBV6-5; J gene: TRBJ2-5; CDR3 DNA: TGTGCCAGCAGTTACTGGACTAGCCGAAAAGAGACCCAGTACTTC; CDR3 protein: CASSYWTSRKETQYF
clone size: NA; D gene: TRBD1; CDR3 length: 14; V gene: TRBV11-3; J gene: TRBJ2-5; CDR3 DNA: TGTGCCAGCAGCTTCGGACAGGGGCGGGAGACCCAGTACTTC; CDR3 protein: CASSFGQGRETQYF
clone size: NA; D gene: TRBD1; CDR3 length: 13; V gene: TRBV14; J gene: TRBJ1-2; CDR3 DNA: TGTGCCAGCAGCCCTGGGACAGCCTATGGCTACACCTTC; CDR3 protein: CASSPGTAYGYTF
clone size: NA; D gene: NA; CDR3 length: 14; V gene: TRBV28; J gene: TRBJ1-2; CDR3 DNA: TGTGCCAGCAGAATAAGTGGACTGGCCCATGGCTACACCTTC; CDR3 protein: CASRISGLAHGYTF
clone size: NA; D gene: NA; CDR3 length: 16; V gene: TRBV14; J gene: TRBJ2-7; CDR3 DNA: TGTGCCAGCAGCCAAACAGCAAGCCATAACTCCTACGAGCAGTACTTC; CDR3 protein: CASSQTASHNSYEQYF
clone size: NA; D gene: TRBD1; CDR3 length: 12; V gene: TRBV29-1; J gene: TRBJ2-7; CDR3 DNA: TGCAGCGTTGGGGACAGGGGCTACGAGCAGTACTTC; CDR3 protein: CSVGDRGYEQYF
clone size: NA; D gene: NA; CDR3 length: 15; V gene: TRBV7-2; J gene: TRBJ1-5; CDR3 DNA: TGTGCCAGCAGCCTCGACAGCGGGGGCAATCAGCCCCAGCATTTT; CDR3 protein: CASSLDSGGNQPQHF
clone size: NA; D gene: NA; CDR3 length: 12; V gene: TRBV18; J gene: TRBJ2-5; CDR3 DNA: TGTGCCAGCTCACCAAACAGAGAGACCCAGTACTTC; CDR3 protein: CASSPNRETQYF
clone size: NA; D gene: TRBD2; CDR3 length: 16; V gene: TRBV27; J gene: TRBJ2-1; CDR3 DNA: TGTGCCAGCAGTTCCCCGACTAGCGGGTCCTACAATGAGCAGTTCTTC; CDR3 protein: CASSSPTSGSYNEQFF
clone size: NA; D gene: NA; CDR3 length: 13; V gene: TRBV27; J gene: TRBJ1-2; CDR3 DNA: TGTGCCAGCAGTTTAACACAGGGTGGTGGCTACACCTTC; CDR3 protein: CASSLTQGGGYTF